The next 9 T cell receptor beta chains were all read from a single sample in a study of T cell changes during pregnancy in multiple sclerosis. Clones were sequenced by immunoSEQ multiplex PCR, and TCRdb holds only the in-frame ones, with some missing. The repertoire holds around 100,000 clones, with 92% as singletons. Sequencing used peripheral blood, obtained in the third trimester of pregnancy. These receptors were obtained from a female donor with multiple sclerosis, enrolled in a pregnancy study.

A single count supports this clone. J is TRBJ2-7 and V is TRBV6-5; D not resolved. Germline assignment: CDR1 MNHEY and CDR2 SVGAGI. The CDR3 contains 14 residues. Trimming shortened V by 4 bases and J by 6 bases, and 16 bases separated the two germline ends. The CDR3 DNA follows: TGTGCCAGCAGTTCCTCCCCAGGCATCGGCGAGCAGTACTTC. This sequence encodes CASSSSPGIGEQYF.

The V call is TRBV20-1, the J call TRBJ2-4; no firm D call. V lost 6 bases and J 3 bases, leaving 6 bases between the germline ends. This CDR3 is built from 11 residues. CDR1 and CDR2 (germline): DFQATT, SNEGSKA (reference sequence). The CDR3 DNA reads TGCAGTGCCGGTCTCAAAAACATTCAGTACTTC. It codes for CSAGLKNIQYF.

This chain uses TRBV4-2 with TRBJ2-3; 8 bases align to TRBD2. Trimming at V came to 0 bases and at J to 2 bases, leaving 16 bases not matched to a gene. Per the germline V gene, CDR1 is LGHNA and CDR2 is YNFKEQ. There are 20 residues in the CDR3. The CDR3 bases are TGTGCCAGCAGCCAAGAAGTCTTCCCGGGACTAGAGTACGACACAGATACGCAGTATTTT. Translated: CASSQEVFPGLEYDTDTQYF.

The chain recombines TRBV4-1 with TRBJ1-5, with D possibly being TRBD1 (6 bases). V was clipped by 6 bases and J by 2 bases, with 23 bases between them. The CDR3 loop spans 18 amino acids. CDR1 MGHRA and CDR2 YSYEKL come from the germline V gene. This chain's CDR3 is CASSPFPRGTRGNQPQHF. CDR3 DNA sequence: TGCGCCAGCAGTCCCTTCCCAAGGGGGACGAGGGGCAATCAGCCCCAGCATTTT.

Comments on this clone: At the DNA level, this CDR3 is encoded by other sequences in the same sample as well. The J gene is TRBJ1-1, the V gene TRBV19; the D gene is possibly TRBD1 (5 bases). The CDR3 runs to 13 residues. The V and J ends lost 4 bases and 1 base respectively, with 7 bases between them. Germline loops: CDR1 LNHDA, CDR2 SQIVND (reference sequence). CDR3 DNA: TGTGCCAGTAGTACTACAGGGAACACTGAAGCTTTCTTT. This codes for CASSTTGNTEAFF.

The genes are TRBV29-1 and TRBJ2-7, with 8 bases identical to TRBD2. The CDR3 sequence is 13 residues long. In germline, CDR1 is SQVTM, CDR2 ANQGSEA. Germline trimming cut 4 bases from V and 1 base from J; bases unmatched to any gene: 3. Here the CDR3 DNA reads TGCAGCGTTGTGCGCGGGGGGTCCTACGAGCAGTACTTC. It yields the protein CSVVRGGSYEQYF.

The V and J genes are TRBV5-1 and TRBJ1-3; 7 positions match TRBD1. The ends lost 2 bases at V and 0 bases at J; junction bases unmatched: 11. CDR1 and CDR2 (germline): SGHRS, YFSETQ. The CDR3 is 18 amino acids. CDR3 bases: TGCGCCAGCAGCTTACTTGAGGGGGCCGACTACTCTGGAAACACCATATATTTT. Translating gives CASSLLEGADYSGNTIYF.

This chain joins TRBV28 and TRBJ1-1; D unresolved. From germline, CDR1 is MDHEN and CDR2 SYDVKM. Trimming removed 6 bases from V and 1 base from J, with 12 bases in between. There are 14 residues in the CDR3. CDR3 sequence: CASRRWQENTEAFF. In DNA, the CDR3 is TGTGCCAGCAGACGATGGCAGGAGAACACTGAAGCTTTCTTT.

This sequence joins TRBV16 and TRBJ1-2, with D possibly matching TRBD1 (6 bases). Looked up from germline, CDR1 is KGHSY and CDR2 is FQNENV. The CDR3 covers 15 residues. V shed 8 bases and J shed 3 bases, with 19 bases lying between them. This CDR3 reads CASGLPGHLDYGYTF. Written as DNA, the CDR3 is TGTGCCAGCGGACTTCCGGGACATTTGGACTATGGCTACACCTTC.